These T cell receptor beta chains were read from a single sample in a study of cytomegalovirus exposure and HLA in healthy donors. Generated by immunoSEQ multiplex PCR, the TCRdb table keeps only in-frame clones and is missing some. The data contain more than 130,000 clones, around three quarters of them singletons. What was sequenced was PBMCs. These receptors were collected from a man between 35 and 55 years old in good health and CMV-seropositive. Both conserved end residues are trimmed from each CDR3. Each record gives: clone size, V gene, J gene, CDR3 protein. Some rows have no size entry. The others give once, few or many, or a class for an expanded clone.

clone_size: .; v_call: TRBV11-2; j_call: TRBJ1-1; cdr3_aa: ASSFTGTGNTEAF
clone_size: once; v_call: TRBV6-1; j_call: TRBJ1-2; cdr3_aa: ASSEIAVRSDYGYT
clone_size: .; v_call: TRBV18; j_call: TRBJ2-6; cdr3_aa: ASSPLGFQNSGANVLT
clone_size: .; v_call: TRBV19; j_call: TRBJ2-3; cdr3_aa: ASSIRQGGTDTQY
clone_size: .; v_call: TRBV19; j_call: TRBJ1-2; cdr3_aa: ASYLSNYGYT
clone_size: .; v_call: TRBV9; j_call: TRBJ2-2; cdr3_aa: ASSADRNGELF
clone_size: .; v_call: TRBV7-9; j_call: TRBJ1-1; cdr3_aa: ASSLAGGRAF
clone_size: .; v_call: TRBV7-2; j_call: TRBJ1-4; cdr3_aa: ASSSGSGSINEKLF
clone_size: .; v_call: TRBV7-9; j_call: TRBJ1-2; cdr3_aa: ASSPGQGGGYT
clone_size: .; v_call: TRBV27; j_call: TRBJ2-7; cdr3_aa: ASSSGTGFGYEQY
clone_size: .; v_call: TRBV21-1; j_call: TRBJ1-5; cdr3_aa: ASSKVLDRTRRNQPQH
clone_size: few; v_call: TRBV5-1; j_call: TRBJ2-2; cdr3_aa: ASSSPSGTRTTGELF
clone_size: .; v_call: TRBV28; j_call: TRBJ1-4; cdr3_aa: ATHTGFEKLF
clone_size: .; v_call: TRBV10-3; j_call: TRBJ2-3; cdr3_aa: ALRGAGTDTQY
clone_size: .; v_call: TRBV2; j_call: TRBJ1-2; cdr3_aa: ASSSLTGNYGYT
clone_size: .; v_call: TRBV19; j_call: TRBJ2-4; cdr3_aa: ASSPTLAGRGKNIQY
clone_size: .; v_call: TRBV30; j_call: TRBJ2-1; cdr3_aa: ACQEGSYNEQF
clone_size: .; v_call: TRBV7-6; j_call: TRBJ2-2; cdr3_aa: ASSSTSGANTGELF
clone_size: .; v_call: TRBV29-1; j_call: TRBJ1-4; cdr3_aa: SVRGGQPPTGEKLF
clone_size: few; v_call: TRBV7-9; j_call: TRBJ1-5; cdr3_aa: ASSDRDSNQPQH
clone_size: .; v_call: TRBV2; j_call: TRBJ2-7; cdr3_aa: ASTPERVGTYEQY
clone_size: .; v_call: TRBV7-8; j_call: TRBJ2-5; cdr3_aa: ASSYIGTQETQY
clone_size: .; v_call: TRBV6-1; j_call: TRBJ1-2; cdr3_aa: ASIGHSNYGYT
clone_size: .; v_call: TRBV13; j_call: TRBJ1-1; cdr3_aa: ASSSPIQIDRPNTEAF
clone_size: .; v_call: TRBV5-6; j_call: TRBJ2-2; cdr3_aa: ASSFSAGELF
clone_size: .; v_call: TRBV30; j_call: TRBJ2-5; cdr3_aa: AWSVRRETQY
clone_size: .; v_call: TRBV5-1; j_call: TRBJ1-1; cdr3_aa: ASGQGALAEAF
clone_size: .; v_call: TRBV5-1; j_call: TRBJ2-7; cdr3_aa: ASSLVGGSYEQY
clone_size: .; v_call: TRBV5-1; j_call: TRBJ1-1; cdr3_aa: ASSPTGCEAF
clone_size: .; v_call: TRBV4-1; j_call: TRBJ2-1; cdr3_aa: ASSSPTSGTYNEQF
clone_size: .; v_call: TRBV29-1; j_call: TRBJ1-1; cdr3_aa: SVVGRANTEAF
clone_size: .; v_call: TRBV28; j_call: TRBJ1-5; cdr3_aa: ASSRTPGVGNQPQH
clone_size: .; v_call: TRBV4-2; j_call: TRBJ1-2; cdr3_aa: ASSREGGSYGYT
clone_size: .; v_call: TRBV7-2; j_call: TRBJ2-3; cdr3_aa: ASSMSFGGADTQY
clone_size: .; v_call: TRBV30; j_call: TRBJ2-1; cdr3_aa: AWSAPSGSYSSYNEQF
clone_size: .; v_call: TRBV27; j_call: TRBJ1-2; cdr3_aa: ASSFTGGYGYT
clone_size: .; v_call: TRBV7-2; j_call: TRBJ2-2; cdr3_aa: ASRQKRGRSTGELF
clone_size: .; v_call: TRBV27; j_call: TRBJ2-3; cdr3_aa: ASKRVADPSSTDTQY
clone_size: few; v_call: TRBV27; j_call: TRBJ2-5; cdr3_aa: ASSLSQGPQETQY
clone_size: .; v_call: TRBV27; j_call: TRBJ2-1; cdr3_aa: ASSWDRVYNEQF
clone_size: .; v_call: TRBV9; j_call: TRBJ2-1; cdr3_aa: ASSVGTSGYNEQF
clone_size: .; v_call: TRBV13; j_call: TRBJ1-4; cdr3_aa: ASSLRPGWGTDNEKLF
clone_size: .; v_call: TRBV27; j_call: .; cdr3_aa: ASSQGTGVSYEQY
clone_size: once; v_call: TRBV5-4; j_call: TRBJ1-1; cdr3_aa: ASSSQGANTEAF
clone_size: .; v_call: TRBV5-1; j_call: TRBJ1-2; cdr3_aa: ASSLAGPTPT
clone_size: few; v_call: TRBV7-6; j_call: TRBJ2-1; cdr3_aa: ASGSAPGHLYNEQF
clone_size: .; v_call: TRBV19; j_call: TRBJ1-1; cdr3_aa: ASRQGGNTEAF
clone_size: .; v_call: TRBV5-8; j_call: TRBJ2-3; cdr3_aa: ASSWGLAGADTQY
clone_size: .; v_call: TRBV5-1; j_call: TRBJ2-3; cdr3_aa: ASSLAGRGEDTQY
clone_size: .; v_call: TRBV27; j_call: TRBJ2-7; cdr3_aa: ASSLSAGGSHEQY
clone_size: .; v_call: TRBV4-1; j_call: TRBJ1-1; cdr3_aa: ASSQDRGNTEAF
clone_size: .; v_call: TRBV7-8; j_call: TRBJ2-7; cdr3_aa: ASISSAGPPGEQY